This is a list of T cell receptor beta chains from one sample in a study of blood T cell repertoires in COVID-19. Here immunoSEQ multiplex PCR was the method, and the copy in TCRdb shows in-frame clones only, minus some. The repertoire holds about 480,000 clones, with about 90% as singletons. The source material was PBMCs or T cells enriched from blood (not recorded which). The origin of the receptors is a woman aged 18-29 years with acute COVID-19. Each CDR3 is given with its conserved first and last residue.

v_gene: TRBV10-3
CDR3aa: CAISYTGTGGSSPLHF

v_gene: TRBV5-6
CDR3aa: CASSSGFDPSNYGYTF

v_gene: TRBV30
CDR3aa: CAWTQFGSSYEQFF

v_gene: TRBV9
CDR3aa: CASSLETGEQYF

v_gene: TRBV6-5
CDR3aa: CAIVDRRSETQYF

v_gene: TRBV27
CDR3aa: CASSPQDRGPGYTF

v_gene: TRBV18
CDR3aa: CASSLRQGMDTEAFF

v_gene: TRBV9
CDR3aa: CAGLGTFNYGYTF

v_gene: TRBV19
CDR3aa: CASGQDGNYGYTF

v_gene: TRBV5-1
CDR3aa: CASSTPGTSGYNEQFF

v_gene: TRBV7-6
CDR3aa: CASSLDDRGGSTEAFF

v_gene: TRBV7-2
CDR3aa: CASSPDRDHQPQHF

v_gene: TRBV6-5
CDR3aa: CASRYGSHSEQYF

v_gene: TRBV4-3
CDR3aa: CASSQEGDSSSSYNSPLHF

v_gene: TRBV19
CDR3aa: CASSIDRWMMSGANVLTF

v_gene: TRBV6-1
CDR3aa: CASSELWGGSQPQHF

v_gene: TRBV9
CDR3aa: CASSSQLGTGGHGYTF

v_gene: TRBV7-9
CDR3aa: CASSLQDNPLEQYF

v_gene: TRBV5-1
CDR3aa: CASSLEDRGADTQYF

v_gene: TRBV20-1
CDR3aa: CSGTDYGYTF

v_gene: TRBV5-4
CDR3aa: CASSNRDSPLHF

v_gene: TRBV19
CDR3aa: CASSIGSAATDTQYF

v_gene: TRBV3-1/TRBV3-2
CDR3aa: CASSQVPGDTEAFF

v_gene: TRBV9
CDR3aa: CASSVLTAGVGTEAFF

v_gene: TRBV11-3
CDR3aa: CASSQGQGKAYEQYF

v_gene: TRBV4-1
CDR3aa: CASSQARAGGAGFNQPQHF

v_gene: TRBV28
CDR3aa: CASSFSQGWREAFF

v_gene: TRBV3-1/TRBV3-2
CDR3aa: CASSLKLQGFTDTQYF

v_gene: TRBV27
CDR3aa: CASSPGLAGGWTDTQYF

v_gene: TRBV19
CDR3aa: CASSQRFGVEQFF

v_gene: TRBV18
CDR3aa: CASSPQGSDYGYTF

v_gene: TRBV29-1
CDR3aa: CSVPDGTDPRGDTQYF

v_gene: TRBV18
CDR3aa: CASSPPRVGQPQHF

v_gene: TRBV9
CDR3aa: CASSTRTSGSDEQFF

v_gene: TRBV6-1
CDR3aa: CASSDTGRYGYTF

v_gene: TRBV12-3/TRBV12-4
CDR3aa: CASRLTGARGYTF

v_gene: TRBV15
CDR3aa: CATRAGRTYNSPLHF

v_gene: TRBV4-3
CDR3aa: CASSQDLAEGNEQFF

v_gene: TRBV18
CDR3aa: CASSPRTGDTEAFF

v_gene: TRBV2
CDR3aa: CASSEASTGTYEQYF

v_gene: TRBV19
CDR3aa: CASSSRTVQAEKLFF

v_gene: TRBV28
CDR3aa: CASSSQTGGNTEAFF

v_gene: TRBV19
CDR3aa: CASTVAGLTDEQYF

v_gene: TRBV3-1/TRBV3-2
CDR3aa: CASSLGTGASYEQYF

v_gene: TRBV30
CDR3aa: CAWSVDRGVSYGYTF

v_gene: TRBV2
CDR3aa: CASSATGGMYEQYF

v_gene: TRBV6-5
CDR3aa: CASSPRTGGRDTQYF

v_gene: TRBV28
CDR3aa: CATRLFGRNYGYTF

v_gene: TRBV5-1
CDR3aa: CASSSQTGGNTGELFF

v_gene: TRBV5-8
CDR3aa: CASSLVAGNNSPLHF

v_gene: TRBV6-5
CDR3aa: CASRQGYEQYF

v_gene: TRBV28
CDR3aa: CASSSSGGSNYGYTF

v_gene: TRBV5-4
CDR3aa: CASSLGGGELFF

v_gene: TRBV12-3/TRBV12-4
CDR3aa: CASSRTNTEAFF

v_gene: TRBV18
CDR3aa: CASSDRGWEQYF